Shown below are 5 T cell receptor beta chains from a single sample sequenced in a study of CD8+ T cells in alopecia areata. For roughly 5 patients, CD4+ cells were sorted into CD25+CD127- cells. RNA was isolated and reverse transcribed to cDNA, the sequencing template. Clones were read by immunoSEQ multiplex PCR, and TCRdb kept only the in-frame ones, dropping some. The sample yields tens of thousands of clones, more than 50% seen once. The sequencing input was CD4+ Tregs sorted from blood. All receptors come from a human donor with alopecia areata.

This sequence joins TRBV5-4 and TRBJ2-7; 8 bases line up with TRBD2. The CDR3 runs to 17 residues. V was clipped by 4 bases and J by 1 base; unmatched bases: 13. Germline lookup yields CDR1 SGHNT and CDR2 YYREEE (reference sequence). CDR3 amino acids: CASSPAGGDIPSYEQYF. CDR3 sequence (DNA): TGTGCCAGCAGCCCCGCCGGGGGGGACATACCATCCTACGAGCAGTACTTC. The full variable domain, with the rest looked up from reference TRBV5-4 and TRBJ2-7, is ETGVTQSPTHLIKTRGQQVTLRCSSQSGHNTVSWYQQALGQGPQFIFQYYREEENGRGNFPPRFSGLQFPNYSSELNVNALELDDSALYLCASSPAGGDIPSYEQYFGPGTRLTVT.

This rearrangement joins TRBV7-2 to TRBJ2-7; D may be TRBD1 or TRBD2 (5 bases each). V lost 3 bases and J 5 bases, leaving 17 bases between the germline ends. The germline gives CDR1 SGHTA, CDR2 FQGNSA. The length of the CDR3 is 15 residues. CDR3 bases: TGTGCCAGCAGCTTGCTCGGGGCAGGAGGAAACGAGCAGTACTTC. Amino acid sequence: CASSLLGAGGNEQYF. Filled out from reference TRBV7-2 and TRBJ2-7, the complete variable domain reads GAGVSQSPSNKVTEKGKDVELRCDPISGHTALYWYRQSLGQGLEFLIYFQGNSAPDKSGLPSDRFSAERTGGSVSTLTIQRTQQEDSAVYLCASSLLGAGGNEQYFGPGTRLTVT.

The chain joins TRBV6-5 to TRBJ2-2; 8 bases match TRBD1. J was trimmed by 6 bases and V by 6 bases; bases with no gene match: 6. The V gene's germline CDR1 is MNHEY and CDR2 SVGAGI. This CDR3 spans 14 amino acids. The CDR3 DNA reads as TGTGCCAGCAGCCGACAGGGGCGGTCCGGGGAGCTGTTTTTT. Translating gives CASSRQGRSGELFF.

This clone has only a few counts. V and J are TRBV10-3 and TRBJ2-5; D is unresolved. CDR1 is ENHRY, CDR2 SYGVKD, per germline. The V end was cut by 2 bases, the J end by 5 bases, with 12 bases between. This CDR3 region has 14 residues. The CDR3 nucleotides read TGTGCCATCAGTGAGGATTCTAGGCAGGAGACCCAGTACTTC. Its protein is CAISEDSRQETQYF.

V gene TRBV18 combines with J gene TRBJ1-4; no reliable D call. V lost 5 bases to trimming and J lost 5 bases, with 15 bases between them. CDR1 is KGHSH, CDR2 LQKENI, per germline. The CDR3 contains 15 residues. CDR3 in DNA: TGTGCCAGCTCATCCGGGATAAATAACAATGAAAAACTGTTTTTT. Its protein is CASSSGINNNEKLFF.